This T cell receptor (beta chain) was obtained from a study of CD8 T cells in ankylosing spondylitis. Regarding the study as a whole: A TCR beta motif of eight highly homologous variants appeared characteristic of ankylosing spondylitis blood. Some motif variants had been reported before (in reactive arthritis synovial fluid and blood).

In its sample, this clonotype was seen a few times. Its antigen is not identified. TCRdb re-called the 5' RACE reads through MiXCR, storing one row per CDR3 protein. The sample has a few hundred thousand distinct CDR3 sequences; 15% to 20% are singletons. Germline CDR1 is SGHTA and CDR2 is FQGTGA. This CDR3 comprises 16 residues. V lost 0 bases, J lost 2 bases, and 11 bases lay in between. This clonotype was obtained from a male donor with ankylosing spondylitis or in good health (not recorded which). The gene calls are TRBV7-3 and TRBJ2-1; no firm D call. Specimen: blood, either unsorted or a sorted T cell fraction (not recorded which). Written as DNA, the CDR3 is TGTGCCAGCAGCTTAACCACGTTGGATCCCTACAATGAGCAGTTCTTC. Residues: CASSLTTLDPYNEQFF. Full variable domain (outside the CDR3, taken from reference TRBV7-3 and TRBJ2-1): GAGVSQTPSNKVTEKGKYVELRCDPISGHTALYWYRQSLGQGPEFLIYFQGTGAADDSGLPNDRFFAVRPEGSVSTLKIQRTERGDSAVYLCASSLTTLDPYNEQFFGPGTRLTVL.